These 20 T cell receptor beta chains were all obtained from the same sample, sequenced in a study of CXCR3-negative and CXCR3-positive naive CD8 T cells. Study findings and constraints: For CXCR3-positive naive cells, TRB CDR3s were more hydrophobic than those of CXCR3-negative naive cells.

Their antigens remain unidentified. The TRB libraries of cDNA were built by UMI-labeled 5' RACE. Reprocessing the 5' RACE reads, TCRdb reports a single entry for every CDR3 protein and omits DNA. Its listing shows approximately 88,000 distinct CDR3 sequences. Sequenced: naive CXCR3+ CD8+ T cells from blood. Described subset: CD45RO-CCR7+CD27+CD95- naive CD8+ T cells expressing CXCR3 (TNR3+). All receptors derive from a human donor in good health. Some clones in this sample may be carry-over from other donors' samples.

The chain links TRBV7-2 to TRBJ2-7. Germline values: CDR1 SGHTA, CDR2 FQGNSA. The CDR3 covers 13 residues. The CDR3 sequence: CASSLDSDYEQYF.

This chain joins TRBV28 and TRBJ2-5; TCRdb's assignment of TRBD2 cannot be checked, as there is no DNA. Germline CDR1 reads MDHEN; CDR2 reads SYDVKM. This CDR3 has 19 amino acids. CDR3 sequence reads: CASSRPINTSGRDGETQYF.

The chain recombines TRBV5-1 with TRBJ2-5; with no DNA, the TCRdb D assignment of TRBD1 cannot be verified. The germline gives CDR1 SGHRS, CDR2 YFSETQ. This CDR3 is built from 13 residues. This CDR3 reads CASSADRQETQYF.

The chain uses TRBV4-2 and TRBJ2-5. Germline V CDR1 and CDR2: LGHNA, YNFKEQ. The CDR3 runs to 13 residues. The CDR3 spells CASSQEAGETQYF.

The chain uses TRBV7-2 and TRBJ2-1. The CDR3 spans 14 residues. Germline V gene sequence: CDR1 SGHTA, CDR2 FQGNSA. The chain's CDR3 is CASSSTFSYNEQFF.

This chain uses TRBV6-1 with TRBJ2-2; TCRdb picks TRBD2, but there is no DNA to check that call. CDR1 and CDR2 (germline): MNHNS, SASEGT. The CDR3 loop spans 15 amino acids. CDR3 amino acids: CASTIGGGPTGELFF.

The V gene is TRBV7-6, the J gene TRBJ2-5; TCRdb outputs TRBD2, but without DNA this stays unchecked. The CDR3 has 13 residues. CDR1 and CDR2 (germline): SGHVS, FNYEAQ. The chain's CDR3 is CASSWGRRETQYF. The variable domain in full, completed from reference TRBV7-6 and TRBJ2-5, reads GAGVSQSPRYKVTKRGQDVALRCDPISGHVSLYWYRQALGQGPEFLTYFNYEAQQDKSGLPNDRFSAERPEGSISTLTIQRTEQRDSAMYRCASSWGRRETQYFGPGTRLLVL.

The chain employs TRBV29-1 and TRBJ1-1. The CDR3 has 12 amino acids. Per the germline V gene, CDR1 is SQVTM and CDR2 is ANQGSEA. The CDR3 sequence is CSVVRENTEAFF.

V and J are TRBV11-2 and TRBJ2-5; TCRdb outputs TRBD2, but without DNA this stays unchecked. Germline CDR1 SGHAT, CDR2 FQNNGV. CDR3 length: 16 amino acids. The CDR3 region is CASSRSQRTLQETQYF.

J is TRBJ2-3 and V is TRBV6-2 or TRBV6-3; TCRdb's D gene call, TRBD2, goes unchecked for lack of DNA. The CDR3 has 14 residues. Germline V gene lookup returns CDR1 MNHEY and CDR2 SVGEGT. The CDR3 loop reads CATETSGMTDTQYF.

The CDR3 reads CASSQEGQGPEAFF. V usage is TRBV14 and J usage is TRBJ1-1. Germline CDR1 and CDR2: SGHDN and FVKESK. The CDR3 sequence is 14 residues long.

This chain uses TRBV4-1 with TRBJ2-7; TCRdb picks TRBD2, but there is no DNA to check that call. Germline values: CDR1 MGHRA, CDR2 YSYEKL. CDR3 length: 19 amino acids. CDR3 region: CASSQEEGRTSGRTYEQYF.

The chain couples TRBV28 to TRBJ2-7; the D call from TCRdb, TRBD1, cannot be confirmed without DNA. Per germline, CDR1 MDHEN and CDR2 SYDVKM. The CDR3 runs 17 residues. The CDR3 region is CASSSSWGSRAFYEQYF.

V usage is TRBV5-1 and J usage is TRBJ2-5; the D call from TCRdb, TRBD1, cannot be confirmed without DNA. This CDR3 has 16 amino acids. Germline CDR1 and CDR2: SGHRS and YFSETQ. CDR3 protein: CASSSNALTEAETQYF.

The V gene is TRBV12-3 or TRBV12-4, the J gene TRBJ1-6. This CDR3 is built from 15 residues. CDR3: CASSFHEGMDSPLHF.

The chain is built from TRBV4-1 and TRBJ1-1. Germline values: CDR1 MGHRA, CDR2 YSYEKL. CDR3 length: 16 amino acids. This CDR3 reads CASSQEGTVANTEAFF.

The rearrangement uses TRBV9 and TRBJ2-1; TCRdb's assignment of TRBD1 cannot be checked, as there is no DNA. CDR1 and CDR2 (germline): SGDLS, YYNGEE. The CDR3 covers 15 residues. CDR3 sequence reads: CASSVGGETYNEQFF.

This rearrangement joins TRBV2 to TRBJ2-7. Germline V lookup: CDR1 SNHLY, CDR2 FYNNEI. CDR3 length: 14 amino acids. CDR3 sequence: CASSEAPGSYEQYF.

This CDR3 is CASSFGGNYEQYF. The J gene is TRBJ2-7, the V gene TRBV5-1; TCRdb's D gene call, TRBD1, goes unchecked for lack of DNA. The CDR3 loop spans 13 amino acids. CDR1 SGHRS and CDR2 YFSETQ come from the germline V gene. Full variable domain (missing parts from reference TRBV5-1 and TRBJ2-7): KAGVTQTPRYLIKTRGQQVTLSCSPISGHRSVSWYQQTPGQGLQFLFEYFSETQRNKGNFPGRFSGRQFSNSRSEMNVSTLELGDSALYLCASSFGGNYEQYFGPGTRLTVT.

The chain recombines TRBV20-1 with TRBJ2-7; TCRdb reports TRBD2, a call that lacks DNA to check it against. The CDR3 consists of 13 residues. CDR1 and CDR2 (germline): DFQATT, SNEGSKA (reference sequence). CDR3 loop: CSGQGGSGVEQYF.